Below are 21 T cell receptor beta chains sequenced from a single sample in a study of blood T cell repertoires in COVID-19. Some clones are missing from TCRdb's copy, which holds only in-frame ones; the method was immunoSEQ multiplex PCR. The top ten clones hold around 13% of a sample with about 130,000 clones, 84% of them seen once. The sequenced sample was peripheral blood. These receptors all stem from a human donor in a cohort sampled during active COVID-19.

This clone occurred once. The CDR3 reads CASSATGRYTF. The CDR3 DNA reads TGTGCCAGCAGTGCGACAGGACGCTACACCTTC. The chain recombines TRBV25-1 with TRBJ1-2; D perhaps matches TRBD1 (6 bases). From germline, CDR1 is MGHDK and CDR2 SYGVNS. Trimming cost V 4 bases and J 9 bases, with 9 bases left between them. The CDR3 extends over 11 amino acids.

This clone has just one count. This rearrangement joins TRBV4-1 to TRBJ2-4, with D possibly matching TRBD1 (5 bases). The CDR3 has 15 residues. V lost 4 bases and J lost 6, with 16 bases in between. Germline V gene data show CDR1 as MGHRA and CDR2 as YSYEKL. CDR3 protein: CASSLRQSSGNIQYF. The DNA of the CDR3 is TGCGCCAGCAGCCTGCGACAGTCCTCCGGAAACATTCAGTACTTC.

The chain joins TRBV7-6 to TRBJ2-3; 10 bases agree with TRBD2. Germline V gene lookup returns CDR1 SGHVS and CDR2 FNYEAQ. CDR3 length equals 17 residues. The junction had 8 bases not matched to a gene; V was cut back by 4 bases and J by 1 base. Written as DNA, the CDR3 is TGTGCCAGCAGCTCCCCGAGCGGGGGGGCGGGCACAGATACGCAGTATTTT. As protein: CASSSPSGGAGTDTQYF. Full variable domain (missing parts from reference TRBV7-6 and TRBJ2-3): GAGVSQSPRYKVTKRGQDVALRCDPISGHVSLYWYRQALGQGPEFLTYFNYEAQQDKSGLPNDRFSAERPEGSISTLTIQRTEQRDSAMYRCASSSPSGGAGTDTQYFGPGTRLTVL.

The V gene is TRBV3-1 (or the pseudogene TRBV3-2), the J gene TRBJ2-3, with 8 bases fitting TRBD1. Unmatched junction bases numbered 5, after V lost 4 bases and J lost 2 bases. The CDR3 is made up of 15 amino acids. Germline V lookup: CDR1 LGHDT, CDR2 YNNKEL (reference sequence). The CDR3 DNA sequence: TGTGCCAGCAGCCCCGGGGGACAGGACACAGATACGCAGTATTTT. The encoded protein is CASSPGGQDTDTQYF.

V gene TRBV7-9 combines with J gene TRBJ2-3; D may be TRBD2 (5 bases). Germline CDR1 reads SEHNR; CDR2 reads FQNEAQ (reference sequence). The CDR3 is 14 amino acids. Trimming pared 3 bases from V and 2 bases from J, leaving 9 bases between. CDR3 loop: CASSFPSLTDTQYF. The CDR3 DNA follows: TGTGCCAGCAGCTTCCCTAGCCTCACAGATACGCAGTATTTT.

The chain recombines TRBV15 with TRBJ2-1, with TRBD2 matching 10 bases. Germline V lookup: CDR1 LNHNV, CDR2 YYDKDF (reference sequence). Unmatched junction bases numbered 15, after V lost 1 base and J lost 15 bases. The CDR3 runs to 16 residues. In DNA, the CDR3 is TGTGCCACCAGCAGAGGGGTAATAGCGGGGGGTCCGAGGGTGTTCTTC. Translated: CATSRGVIAGGPRVFF.

The CDR3 DNA follows: TGCGCCAGCAGCTCGGCCGGACAGCAAGAGACCCAGTACTTC. Protein product: CASSSAGQQETQYF. The chain employs TRBV5-1 and TRBJ2-5; tentatively, D is TRBD1 (6 bases). V was pared by 3 bases and J by 2 bases, with 11 bases between. Germline CDR1 reads SGHRS; CDR2 reads YFSETQ. The CDR3 contains 14 residues.

The V call is TRBV9, the J call TRBJ1-6, with D possibly being TRBD1 (6 bases). The CDR3 spans 14 residues. Germline V gene lookup returns CDR1 SGDLS and CDR2 YYNGEE. The V and J ends lost 0 bases and 8 bases respectively, with 9 bases between them. The CDR3 DNA sequence: TGTGCCAGCAGCGTAGTTCCAGGGGATTCACCCCTCCACTTT. This sequence encodes CASSVVPGDSPLHF.

V gene TRBV27 combines with J gene TRBJ1-2; 7 nucleotides align to TRBD1. The CDR3 sequence is 16 residues long. The ends lost 6 bases at V and 7 bases at J; junction bases unmatched: 17. Germline CDR1 reads MNHEY; CDR2 reads SMNVEV (reference sequence). The CDR3 sequence is CASSSPAAQGFLGYTF. The CDR3, as DNA: TGTGCCAGCAGCTCACCCGCCGCACAGGGGTTTCTTGGCTACACCTTC.

V gene TRBV5-5 combines with J gene TRBJ1-4; D not certain. Germline V gives CDR1 SGHKS, CDR2 YYEKEE (reference sequence). V was trimmed by 5 bases and J by 8 bases, leaving 13 bases between them. The CDR3 is made up of 13 amino acids. CDR3 region: CASRGTRGEKLFF. The CDR3 nucleotides read TGTGCCAGCAGAGGAACCCGAGGGGAAAAACTGTTTTTT.

CDR3 DNA: TGTGCCAGCAGTGAGCGGGGGGCAGGTGCCTACAATGAGCAGTTCTTC. It yields the protein CASSERGAGAYNEQFF. The rearrangement uses TRBV2 and TRBJ2-1, with 8 bases identical to TRBD2. Germline CDR1 and CDR2: SNHLY and FYNNEI. The CDR3 has 16 amino acids. Germline trimming cut 3 bases from V and 2 bases from J; bases unmatched to any gene: 6.

This clone occurred a few times. Other DNA sequences within the sample encode an identical CDR3. The V gene is TRBV3-1 (or the pseudogene TRBV3-2), the J gene TRBJ2-7; D not certain. V shed 2 bases and J shed 12 bases, with 14 bases lying between them. The CDR3 runs 12 residues. Germline assignment: CDR1 LGHDT and CDR2 YNNKEL (reference sequence). CDR3 loop: CASSQNNQVLYF. In nucleotides, the CDR3 is TGTGCCAGCAGCCAAAATAACCAGGTTCTGTACTTC.

The V and J genes are TRBV12-3 or TRBV12-4 and TRBJ2-5, with unresolved D. V was clipped by 5 bases and J by 3 bases, with 10 bases between them. The CDR3 is 13 amino acids. The CDR3 here is CASSLAVKETQYF. The DNA for the CDR3 is TGTGCCAGCAGTCTCGCAGTAAAAGAGACCCAGTACTTC.

J is TRBJ1-2 and V is TRBV5-5; weak D call: TRBD1 (5 bases). The germline V gene encodes CDR1 SGHKS and CDR2 YYEKEE (reference sequence). Trimming removed 5 bases from V and 2 bases from J, with 13 bases in between. This CDR3 is built from 14 residues. The CDR3 DNA reads TGTGCCAGCAGATTAGACAGACACAACTATGGCTACACCTTC. Translation: CASRLDRHNYGYTF.

This sequence joins TRBV11-1 and TRBJ2-7; 7 bases are shared with TRBD2. The CDR3 sequence is 14 residues long. With 3 bases clipped from V and 4 bases from J, the junction kept 6 bases outside the gene matches. In germline, CDR1 is SGHAT, CDR2 FQDESV (reference sequence). The CDR3 here is CASSFGGNGYEQYF. For the CDR3, the DNA is TGTGCCAGCAGCTTCGGGGGGAACGGGTACGAGCAGTACTTC.

The V and J genes are TRBV4-1 and TRBJ1-3; 7 bases match TRBD1. V lost 1 base to trimming and J lost 0 bases; unmatched junction nucleotides: 9. The CDR3 consists of 18 residues. Germline V gene sequence: CDR1 MGHRA, CDR2 YSYEKL. CDR3 in amino acids: CASSQVPGTAYSGNTIYF. In nucleotides, the CDR3 is TGCGCCAGCAGCCAAGTTCCTGGGACAGCCTACTCTGGAAACACCATATATTTT.

V and J are TRBV7-9 and TRBJ2-2, with D tentatively TRBD1 (5 bases). Germline CDR1 SEHNR, CDR2 FQNEAQ (reference sequence). Trimming took 9 bases from V and 7 from J, leaving 12 bases between them. The CDR3 length is 12 residues. CDR3 in DNA: TGTGCCAGAAGGGGCTCCCTCGGGGAGCTGTTTTTT. Its translation is CARRGSLGELFF.

The CDR3 sequence: CASSLNPAPGYEQYF. The DNA for the CDR3 is TGTGCCAGCAGCTTAAATCCAGCGCCGGGGTACGAGCAGTACTTC. The chain employs TRBV7-2 and TRBJ2-7; maybe TRBD2 (5 bases). Trimming took off 2 bases at V and 4 bases at J, with 15 bases between the two ends. CDR3 length: 15 amino acids. Germline CDR1 SGHTA, CDR2 FQGNSA.

V usage is TRBV7-2 and J usage is TRBJ2-7; 13 bases fit TRBD2. Germline CDR1 SGHTA, CDR2 FQGNSA. V dropped 4 bases and J dropped 5; count of bases not matched to a gene: 5. The CDR3 runs 15 residues. DNA of the CDR3: TGTGCCAGCAGCTCGGGACTAGCGGGGAGCGACGAGCAGTACTTC. Translated: CASSSGLAGSDEQYF.

The chain employs TRBV15 and TRBJ1-5; D might be TRBD1 (6 bases). The CDR3 runs to 14 residues. The germline V and J ends were trimmed by 5 bases and 7 bases, with 15 bases remaining between them. Germline V lookup: CDR1 LNHNV, CDR2 YYDKDF (reference sequence). The CDR3 bases are TGTGCCACCAGCGGGCCCCAGAGGGGGCAGCCCCAGCATTTT. Its translation: CATSGPQRGQPQHF.

The chain has TRBV19 and TRBJ1-5; TRBD1 is a possible D gene (5 bases). V gave up 3 bases and J gave up 6 bases, with 12 bases separating them. CDR1 is LNHDA, CDR2 SQIVND, per germline (reference sequence). This CDR3 comprises 14 residues. The CDR3 protein is CASSIRQPVQPQHF. The CDR3 DNA sequence: TGTGCCAGTAGTATCCGACAGCCGGTTCAGCCCCAGCATTTT.